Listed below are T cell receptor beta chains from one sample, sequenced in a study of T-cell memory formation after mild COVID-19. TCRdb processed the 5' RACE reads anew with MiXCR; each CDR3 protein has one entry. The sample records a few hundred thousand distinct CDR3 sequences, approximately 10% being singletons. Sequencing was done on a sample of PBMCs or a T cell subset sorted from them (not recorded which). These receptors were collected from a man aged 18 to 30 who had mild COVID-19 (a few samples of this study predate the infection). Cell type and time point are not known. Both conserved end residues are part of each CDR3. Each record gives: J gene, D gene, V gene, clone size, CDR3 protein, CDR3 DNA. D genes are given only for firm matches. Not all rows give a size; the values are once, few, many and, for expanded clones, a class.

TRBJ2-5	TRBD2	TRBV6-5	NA	CASSHHGTIRKYF	TGTGCCAGCAGTCACCACGGGACTATACGAAAGTACTTC
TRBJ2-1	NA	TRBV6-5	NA	CASSGTGRGPEQFF	TGTGCCAGCAGTGGTACGGGGAGGGGGCCTGAGCAGTTCTTC
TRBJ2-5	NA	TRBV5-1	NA	CASSWEMRETQYF	TGCGCCAGCAGCTGGGAGATGAGGGAGACCCAGTACTTC
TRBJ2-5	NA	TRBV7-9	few	CASSLGAETQYF	TGTGCCAGCAGCTTAGGGGCCGAGACCCAGTACTTC
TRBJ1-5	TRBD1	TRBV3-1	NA	CASSHTGGNQPQNF	TGTGCCAGCAGCCATACAGGGGGCAATCAGCCCCAGAATTTT
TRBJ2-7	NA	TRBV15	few	CATSRGASAASYEQYF	TGTGCCACCAGCAGAGGAGCGTCAGCGGCCTCCTACGAGCAGTACTTC
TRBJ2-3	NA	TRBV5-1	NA	CASSLSLGQSLDTQYF	TGCGCCAGCAGCTTATCCCTTGGACAGTCGCTAGACACGCAGTATTTT
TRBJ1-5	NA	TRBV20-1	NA	CSAHSTGINQPQHF	TGCAGTGCTCATTCCACAGGGATCAATCAGCCCCAGCATTTT
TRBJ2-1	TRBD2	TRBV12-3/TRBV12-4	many	CASSLRRGGLGEQFF	TGTGCCAGCAGTTTGCGGCGGGGGGGCCTAGGTGAGCAGTTCTTC
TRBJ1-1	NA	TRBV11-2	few	CASSLVRGYTEAFF	TGTGCCAGCAGCTTAGTTCGGGGATACACTGAAGCTTTCTTT
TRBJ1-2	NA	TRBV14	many	CASSQDQEWNYGYTF	TGTGCCAGCAGCCAAGATCAGGAGTGGAACTATGGCTACACCTTC
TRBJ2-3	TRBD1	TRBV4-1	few	CASSQINRGRTDTQYF	TGCGCCAGCAGCCAAATCAACAGGGGACGCACAGATACGCAGTATTTT
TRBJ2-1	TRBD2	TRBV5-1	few	CASSPTPGLAGGPRSYNEQFF	TGCGCCAGCAGCCCGACCCCGGGACTAGCGGGGGGGCCACGGTCCTACAATGAGCAGTTCTTC
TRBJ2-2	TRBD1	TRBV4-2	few	CASSQGQGDTGELFF	TGTGCCAGCAGCCAAGGACAGGGGGACACCGGGGAGCTGTTTTTT
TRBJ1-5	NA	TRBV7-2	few	CASSGENQPQHF	TGTGCCAGCAGCGGGGAGAATCAGCCCCAGCATTTT
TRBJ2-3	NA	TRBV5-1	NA	CASSPQDSSTDTQYF	TGCGCCAGCAGCCCCCAGGACTCTAGCACAGATACGCAGTATTTT
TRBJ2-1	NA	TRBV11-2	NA	CASSPAGIYNEQFF	TGTGCCAGCAGCCCCGCGGGTATCTACAATGAGCAGTTCTTC
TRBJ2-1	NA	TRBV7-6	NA	CASSLGSDVLWNEQFF	TGTGCCAGCAGCTTAGGTTCGGATGTTTTGTGGAATGAGCAGTTCTTC